A selection of T cell receptor beta chains follows, all from one sample in a study of radiotherapy plus CTLA-4 blockade in lung cancer. The assay was immunoSEQ multiplex PCR, and TCRdb's table has in-frame clones only and misses some. The sample contains about 120,000 clones, more than 65% of which appear only once. The sequences come from peripheral blood, collected from a patient treated with radiotherapy plus ipilimumab. These receptors were taken from a human donor with non-small cell lung cancer who had a partial response to radiotherapy plus ipilimumab. CDR3s include the opening cysteine and the closing phenylalanine or tryptophan. Each record gives: CDR3 protein, CDR3 DNA, V gene, clone size, D gene, J gene. D genes are given only for firm matches. Size is stated for part of the rows, as once, few or many counts, or as a class when the clone is expanded.

CDR3 protein: CASSYSGLTDAFF
CDR3 DNA: TGTGCCAGCAGTTACTCCGGACTTACGGACGCTTTCTTT
V gene: TRBV6-5
clone size: .
D gene: .
J gene: TRBJ1-1

CDR3 protein: CASSQLAGDTQYF
CDR3 DNA: TGTGCCAGCAGTCAACTCGCGGGAGATACGCAGTATTTT
V gene: TRBV6-5
clone size: .
D gene: .
J gene: TRBJ2-3

CDR3 protein: CASSPSGHQNTEAFF
CDR3 DNA: TGTGCCAGCAGCCCATCGGGACACCAGAACACTGAAGCTTTCTTT
V gene: TRBV11-2
clone size: .
D gene: .
J gene: TRBJ1-1

CDR3 protein: CASSLAPTGDGEQYF
CDR3 DNA: TGTGCCAGCAGCTTGGCCCCCACAGGGGATGGCGAGCAGTACTTC
V gene: TRBV5-6
clone size: .
D gene: TRBD1
J gene: TRBJ2-7

CDR3 protein: CASSPTSGRNGEQFF
CDR3 DNA: TGTGCCAGCAGCCCAACTAGCGGGAGGAATGGTGAGCAGTTCTTC
V gene: TRBV7-2
clone size: few
D gene: TRBD2
J gene: TRBJ2-1

CDR3 protein: CASSLQAGANEQYF
CDR3 DNA: TGTGCCAGCAGCTTACAGGCAGGGGCCAACGAGCAGTACTTC
V gene: TRBV7-2
clone size: .
D gene: .
J gene: TRBJ2-7

CDR3 protein: CASTGYGRLNQPQHF
CDR3 DNA: TGTGCCAGTACCGGATACGGGAGACTCAATCAGCCCCAGCATTTT
V gene: TRBV19
clone size: .
D gene: .
J gene: TRBJ1-5

CDR3 protein: CASSLGTGTAIQYF
CDR3 DNA: TGTGCCAGCAGCCTCGGGACAGGGACGGCCATTCAGTACTTC
V gene: TRBV13
clone size: .
D gene: TRBD1
J gene: TRBJ2-4

CDR3 protein: CASSLRTGTGVREQYF
CDR3 DNA: TGCGCCAGCAGCCTTAGAACCGGGACAGGGGTGCGGGAGCAGTACTTC
V gene: TRBV5-1
clone size: .
D gene: TRBD1
J gene: TRBJ2-7

CDR3 protein: CASSHYPIMGNEQFF
CDR3 DNA: TGTGCCAGCAGTCACTACCCCATTATGGGCAATGAGCAGTTCTTC
V gene: TRBV27
clone size: .
D gene: .
J gene: TRBJ2-1

CDR3 protein: CASSLAQDAYEQYF
CDR3 DNA: TGTGCCAGCAGCTTGGCACAGGACGCCTACGAGCAGTACTTC
V gene: TRBV5-4
clone size: .
D gene: .
J gene: TRBJ2-7

CDR3 protein: CASRPPMGGAHYGYTF
CDR3 DNA: TGTGCCAGCAGGCCCCCCATGGGGGGGGCCCACTATGGCTACACCTTC
V gene: TRBV28
clone size: .
D gene: .
J gene: TRBJ1-2

CDR3 protein: CASIPPGGGNTIYF
CDR3 DNA: TGTGCCAGCATCCCCCCGGGGGGGGGAAACACCATATATTTT
V gene: TRBV6-6
clone size: .
D gene: .
J gene: TRBJ1-3